These T cell receptor beta chains were read from a single sample in a study of blood T cell repertoires in COVID-19. TCRdb's copy holds only in-frame clones and misses some; the assay was immunoSEQ multiplex PCR. This sample has some 180,000 clones; approximately 91% occur once, and the top ten carry about 5%. What was sequenced was peripheral blood. The receptors stem from a man between 18 and 35 years old with COVID-19, enrolled during active disease. CDR3s include the opening cysteine and the closing phenylalanine or tryptophan. The D gene is left open where the match is weak. Clone size appears in some rows only: once, few, many, or a class for an expanded clone.

clone_size: NA
j_call: TRBJ2-3
cdr3_length: 14
v_call: TRBV6-6
d_call: TRBD2
cdr3_aa: CASRRLADTDTQYF
cdr3_nt: TGTGCCAGCAGACGACTAGCGGACACAGATACGCAGTATTTT

clone_size: NA
j_call: TRBJ1-2
cdr3_length: 15
v_call: TRBV2
d_call: TRBD1
cdr3_aa: CASSDRGSLQYGYTF
cdr3_nt: TGTGCCAGCAGCGACAGGGGCAGCCTTCAATATGGCTACACCTTC

clone_size: NA
j_call: TRBJ1-5
cdr3_length: 17
v_call: TRBV7-8
d_call: NA
cdr3_aa: CASSLTQRGMGNQPQHF
cdr3_nt: TGTGCCAGCAGCTTGACCCAAAGGGGTATGGGCAATCAGCCCCAGCATTTT

clone_size: NA
j_call: TRBJ2-7
cdr3_length: 13
v_call: TRBV29-1
d_call: TRBD2
cdr3_aa: CSASQREWDEQYF
cdr3_nt: TGCAGCGCTTCACAGCGGGAGTGGGACGAGCAGTACTTC

clone_size: NA
j_call: TRBJ2-1
cdr3_length: 14
v_call: TRBV5-6
d_call: TRBD2
cdr3_aa: CASSWASGRYEQFF
cdr3_nt: TGTGCCAGCAGCTGGGCTAGCGGGAGGTATGAGCAGTTCTTC

clone_size: NA
j_call: TRBJ2-1
cdr3_length: 20
v_call: TRBV9
d_call: TRBD2
cdr3_aa: CASSVGPLAGGQGIYNEQFF
cdr3_nt: TGTGCCAGCAGCGTAGGACCGCTAGCGGGAGGGCAAGGGATTTACAATGAGCAGTTCTTC

clone_size: once
j_call: TRBJ2-7
cdr3_length: 15
v_call: TRBV3-1/TRBV3-2
d_call: TRBD1
cdr3_aa: CASSPRDRGIYEQYF
cdr3_nt: TGTGCCAGCAGTCCCCGGGACAGGGGAATCTACGAGCAGTACTTC

clone_size: NA
j_call: TRBJ2-3
cdr3_length: 18
v_call: TRBV28
d_call: NA
cdr3_aa: CASSSHAPLDAAADTQYF
cdr3_nt: TGTGCCAGCAGTTCACACGCCCCGCTTGATGCGGCGGCAGATACGCAGTATTTT

clone_size: NA
j_call: TRBJ2-5
cdr3_length: 17
v_call: TRBV4-2
d_call: TRBD2
cdr3_aa: CASSQDTGGRRQETQYF
cdr3_nt: TGTGCCAGCAGCCAAGATACGGGAGGCCGCCGCCAAGAGACCCAGTACTTC

clone_size: NA
j_call: TRBJ1-6
cdr3_length: 13
v_call: TRBV2
d_call: NA
cdr3_aa: CASKTDYNSPLHF
cdr3_nt: TGTGCCAGCAAGACAGACTATAATTCACCCCTCCACTTT

clone_size: NA
j_call: TRBJ2-7
cdr3_length: 10
v_call: TRBV27
d_call: NA
cdr3_aa: CASSLREQYF
cdr3_nt: TGTGCCAGCAGTTTGAGGGAGCAGTACTTC

clone_size: NA
j_call: TRBJ1-1
cdr3_length: 14
v_call: TRBV21-1
d_call: NA
cdr3_aa: CASSGRQGETEAFF
cdr3_nt: TGTGCCAGCAGCGGGCGACAGGGGGAGACTGAAGCTTTCTTT

clone_size: NA
j_call: TRBJ1-2
cdr3_length: 14
v_call: TRBV28
d_call: NA
cdr3_aa: CASSYEDSLYGYTF
cdr3_nt: TGTGCCAGCAGTTATGAGGACAGCTTATATGGCTACACCTTC

clone_size: NA
j_call: TRBJ2-7
cdr3_length: 15
v_call: TRBV14
d_call: TRBD1
cdr3_aa: CASSLTRDRGHEQYF
cdr3_nt: TGTGCCAGCAGCCTAACCCGGGACAGGGGGCACGAGCAGTACTTC

clone_size: NA
j_call: TRBJ2-1
cdr3_length: 14
v_call: TRBV11-2
d_call: NA
cdr3_aa: CASSLVGPSGEQFF
cdr3_nt: TGTGCCAGCAGCTTAGTAGGGCCGTCAGGGGAGCAGTTCTTC

clone_size: once
j_call: TRBJ2-7
cdr3_length: 15
v_call: TRBV11-2
d_call: NA
cdr3_aa: CASSLGGAGDYEQYF
cdr3_nt: TGTGCCAGCAGCTTGGGAGGGGCAGGGGACTACGAGCAGTACTTC